The rows below give T cell receptor beta chains drawn from one sample of a study of CD8+ T cells in alopecia areata. Data came from immunoSEQ multiplex PCR; TCRdb stores just in-frame clones and leaves some out. Counted here are 200,000 to 250,000 clones, about three fifths occurring once; the ten biggest clones make up about 4%. The sequenced sample was CD4+ T cells sorted from blood, obtained at week 4, from a patient treated with tofacitinib. All receptors come from a human donor with alopecia areata. Each CDR3 is given with its conserved first and last residue. D genes are given only for firm matches. Some rows mark clone size as missing; the rest say once, few, many or name a class of expanded clone.

TRBV30	NA	TRBJ1-4	NA	CAWRRDSTNEKLFF	TGTGCCTGGAGAAGGGACTCGACTAATGAAAAACTGTTTTTT
TRBV28	NA	TRBJ1-2	NA	CASSGRPGFGYTF	TGTGCCAGCAGTGGCAGACCCGGATTTGGCTACACCTTC
TRBV18	NA	TRBJ2-3	NA	CASSPSRTTDTQYF	TGTGCCAGCTCACCATCCCGCACAACGGATACGCAGTATTTT
TRBV27	NA	TRBJ1-2	NA	CASSFPGRGYTF	TGTGCCAGCAGTTTTCCAGGTCGTGGCTACACCTTC
TRBV11-1	NA	TRBJ1-1	NA	CASTPTVGTEAFF	TGTGCCAGCACCCCCACCGTAGGGACTGAAGCTTTCTTT
TRBV30	NA	TRBJ2-7	NA	CAWSSQNPYEQYF	TGTGCCTGGAGTAGTCAAAACCCCTACGAGCAGTACTTC
TRBV5-6	NA	TRBJ2-7	NA	CASSLAAYEQYF	TGTGCCAGCAGCTTGGCCGCATACGAGCAGTACTTC
TRBV10-3	TRBD1	TRBJ1-1	NA	CAISESGRQGGTEAFF	TGTGCCATCAGTGAGTCGGGGCGGCAGGGGGGCACTGAAGCTTTCTTT
TRBV6-6	NA	TRBJ1-5	few	CASSYSGGGQPQHF	TGTGCCAGCAGCTACAGCGGGGGCGGGCAGCCCCAGCATTTT
TRBV29-1	NA	TRBJ1-1	NA	CSVRQGNTEAFF	TGCAGCGTACGGCAGGGGAACACTGAAGCTTTCTTT